These T cell receptor beta chains were read from a single sample in a study of OX40 agonist ivuxolimab in advanced cancers. The repertoire was sequenced with immunoSEQ multiplex PCR; TCRdb's copy has only in-frame clones and lacks some. The sample includes over 60,000 clones, roughly nine tenths seen only once; the top ten take about 0.99%. The material was CD4+ or CD8+ T cells sorted from blood, obtained in a trial of the OX40 agonist ivuxolimab. These receptors originate from an adult with an advanced solid tumor such as melanoma, head and neck, liver or kidney cancer. Each CDR3 is given with its conserved first and last residue. D genes are given only for firm matches. Rows give clone size only sometimes, using once, few, many, or a class for an expanded clone.

D gene: NA; J gene: TRBJ1-1; clone size: NA; V gene: TRBV2; CDR3 DNA: TGTGCCAGCAGTGAACACTTGAACACTGAAGCTTTCTTT; CDR3 protein: CASSEHLNTEAFF
D gene: TRBD2; J gene: TRBJ2-3; clone size: few; V gene: TRBV28; CDR3 DNA: TGTGCCAGCAGTCCTCCTAGCGGCCTCACAGATACGCAGTATTTT; CDR3 protein: CASSPPSGLTDTQYF
D gene: TRBD1; J gene: TRBJ2-7; clone size: NA; V gene: TRBV15; CDR3 DNA: TGTGCCACCAGCGGACCCGGGACAGGGGACATGGAGCAGTACTTC; CDR3 protein: CATSGPGTGDMEQYF
D gene: NA; J gene: TRBJ2-7; clone size: NA; V gene: TRBV5-4; CDR3 DNA: TGTGCCAGCAGCTGGGAGACAGGCTTAGCAGCCGAGCAGTACTTC; CDR3 protein: CASSWETGLAAEQYF
D gene: NA; J gene: TRBJ2-7; clone size: NA; V gene: TRBV10-3; CDR3 DNA: TGTGCCATCAGTGAGTCGACAGACTACGAGCAGTACTTC; CDR3 protein: CAISESTDYEQYF
D gene: NA; J gene: TRBJ2-5; clone size: NA; V gene: TRBV19; CDR3 DNA: TGTGCCAGTACTCCTGTCTATGGCGAGACCCAGTACTTC; CDR3 protein: CASTPVYGETQYF
D gene: TRBD1; J gene: TRBJ2-1; clone size: NA; V gene: TRBV10-1; CDR3 DNA: TGCGCCAGCAGCAGGACAGGGGCCCGCAATGAGCAGTTCTTC; CDR3 protein: CASSRTGARNEQFF
D gene: NA; J gene: TRBJ2-7; clone size: NA; V gene: TRBV7-2; CDR3 DNA: TGTGCCAGCAGCTTAGGGGTTTACGAGCAGTACTTC; CDR3 protein: CASSLGVYEQYF
D gene: TRBD1; J gene: TRBJ2-5; clone size: NA; V gene: TRBV14; CDR3 DNA: TGTGCCAGCAGCCAAGGGACAGGGGTTTTGGAGACCCAGTACTTC; CDR3 protein: CASSQGTGVLETQYF
D gene: NA; J gene: TRBJ2-3; clone size: few; V gene: TRBV28; CDR3 DNA: TGTGCCAGCACTGACAGGGAGGGTAGCACAGATACGCAGTATTTT; CDR3 protein: CASTDREGSTDTQYF
D gene: NA; J gene: TRBJ2-7; clone size: few; V gene: TRBV7-9; CDR3 DNA: TGTGCCAGCAGCTTAGTAAGTTGGGGACAACCAGACTACGAGCAGTACTTC; CDR3 protein: CASSLVSWGQPDYEQYF
D gene: TRBD1; J gene: TRBJ2-7; clone size: NA; V gene: TRBV5-6; CDR3 DNA: TGTGCCAGCACGGGACAGGGCTACGAGCAGTACTTC; CDR3 protein: CASTGQGYEQYF
D gene: NA; J gene: TRBJ2-5; clone size: NA; V gene: TRBV18; CDR3 DNA: TGTGCCAGCTCACCCGAGGAGACCCAGTACTTC; CDR3 protein: CASSPEETQYF
D gene: TRBD1; J gene: TRBJ1-1; clone size: few; V gene: TRBV27; CDR3 DNA: TGTGCCAGCAAAGGAACCGGGACAGGGAACACTGAAGCTTTCTTT; CDR3 protein: CASKGTGTGNTEAFF
D gene: TRBD1; J gene: TRBJ1-1; clone size: once; V gene: TRBV28; CDR3 DNA: TGTGCCAGCAGTCCCCTCACAGGGGGCGCTGAAGCTTTCTTT; CDR3 protein: CASSPLTGGAEAFF
D gene: NA; J gene: TRBJ1-1; clone size: NA; V gene: TRBV6-6; CDR3 DNA: TGTGCCAGCAGGCAGACAAGACGGAGCACTGAAGCTTTCTTT; CDR3 protein: CASRQTRRSTEAFF
D gene: TRBD2; J gene: TRBJ2-7; clone size: NA; V gene: TRBV5-1; CDR3 DNA: TGCGCCAGCAGCCTTTCTTTAGCGGGGGGTTCCTACGAGCAGTACTTC; CDR3 protein: CASSLSLAGGSYEQYF
D gene: TRBD2; J gene: TRBJ2-7; clone size: NA; V gene: TRBV2; CDR3 DNA: TGTGCCAGCAGTTTAGCGGGAGGGCCAGGTGAGCAGTACTTC; CDR3 protein: CASSLAGGPGEQYF
D gene: NA; J gene: TRBJ1-1; clone size: NA; V gene: TRBV14; CDR3 DNA: TGTGCCAGCAGCCTGGGGGGGAACACTGAAGCTTTCTTT; CDR3 protein: CASSLGGNTEAFF
D gene: NA; J gene: TRBJ2-3; clone size: NA; V gene: TRBV7-3; CDR3 DNA: TGTGCCAGCAGCGCACCCTCAGATACGCAGTATTTT; CDR3 protein: CASSAPSDTQYF
D gene: NA; J gene: TRBJ2-7; clone size: NA; V gene: TRBV21-1; CDR3 DNA: TGTGCCAGCATCTTAAGGGGGACAGCCTACGAGCAGTACTTC; CDR3 protein: CASILRGTAYEQYF
D gene: NA; J gene: TRBJ2-7; clone size: NA; V gene: TRBV4-2; CDR3 DNA: TGTGCCAGCAGCCAAGTTGGTGGCTCCTACGAGCAGTACTTC; CDR3 protein: CASSQVGGSYEQYF
D gene: NA; J gene: TRBJ1-4; clone size: NA; V gene: TRBV2; CDR3 DNA: TGTGCCAGCAGTGAAGAGGGACTGCTAGAAAAACTGTTTTTT; CDR3 protein: CASSEEGLLEKLFF
D gene: NA; J gene: TRBJ1-3; clone size: NA; V gene: TRBV7-6; CDR3 DNA: TGTGCCAGCAGCGCCCAGGGCTCTGGAAACACCATATATTTT; CDR3 protein: CASSAQGSGNTIYF
D gene: NA; J gene: TRBJ1-2; clone size: NA; V gene: TRBV5-4; CDR3 DNA: TGTGCCAGCAGCCAGGACAGTTACCTTTATGGCTACACCTTC; CDR3 protein: CASSQDSYLYGYTF
D gene: NA; J gene: TRBJ2-7; clone size: NA; V gene: TRBV21-1; CDR3 DNA: TGTGCCAGCAGCAAACAAATAGACGAGCAGTACTTC; CDR3 protein: CASSKQIDEQYF
D gene: TRBD2; J gene: TRBJ2-3; clone size: NA; V gene: TRBV9; CDR3 DNA: TGTGCCAGCAGCGTATCTAGCGGGGACGGTACGCAGTATTTT; CDR3 protein: CASSVSSGDGTQYF
D gene: TRBD1; J gene: TRBJ2-3; clone size: NA; V gene: TRBV5-4; CDR3 DNA: TGTGCCAGCAGCCCTGGCGGGACAGGGGCTGGGGGCACAGATACGCAGTATTTT; CDR3 protein: CASSPGGTGAGGTDTQYF
D gene: NA; J gene: TRBJ1-4; clone size: NA; V gene: TRBV7-8; CDR3 DNA: TGTGCCAGCAGCTGGTCGGATGAGGGGTGGGAAAAACTGTTTTTT; CDR3 protein: CASSWSDEGWEKLFF
D gene: NA; J gene: TRBJ2-7; clone size: few; V gene: TRBV6-5; CDR3 DNA: TGTGCCAGCAGTTCCCGGAACAGGGCGACCGACGAGCAGTACTTC; CDR3 protein: CASSSRNRATDEQYF
D gene: NA; J gene: TRBJ2-3; clone size: NA; V gene: TRBV14; CDR3 DNA: TGTGCCAGCAGCCAAATCGGCGGGAACACAGATACGCAGTATTTT; CDR3 protein: CASSQIGGNTDTQYF
D gene: TRBD2; J gene: TRBJ2-5; clone size: NA; V gene: TRBV11-2; CDR3 DNA: TGTGCCACTTCTAGCGGGAGAGGGGAGACCCAGTACTTC; CDR3 protein: CATSSGRGETQYF
D gene: NA; J gene: TRBJ1-1; clone size: NA; V gene: TRBV5-4; CDR3 DNA: TGTGCCAGCAGCTTGGGAGGGGGGAACACTGAAGCTTTCTTT; CDR3 protein: CASSLGGGNTEAFF
D gene: NA; J gene: TRBJ1-3; clone size: NA; V gene: TRBV7-3; CDR3 DNA: TGTGCCAGCAGCTTAAGCCCCCTACACTCTGGAAACACCATATATTTT; CDR3 protein: CASSLSPLHSGNTIYF
D gene: NA; J gene: TRBJ2-3; clone size: NA; V gene: TRBV6-5; CDR3 DNA: TGTGCCAGCAGTCTCAACCGGGAGATTACAGATACGCAGTATTTT; CDR3 protein: CASSLNREITDTQYF
D gene: NA; J gene: TRBJ1-2; clone size: NA; V gene: TRBV7-9; CDR3 DNA: TGTGCCAGCAGCTCCCACCCGGATATTAACTATGGCTACACCTTC; CDR3 protein: CASSSHPDINYGYTF
D gene: NA; J gene: TRBJ2-3; clone size: few; V gene: TRBV7-6; CDR3 DNA: TGTGCCAGCAGCCCGCTACCCAGGGTCGGCGGCACAGATACGCAGTATTTT; CDR3 protein: CASSPLPRVGGTDTQYF
D gene: TRBD2; J gene: TRBJ2-1; clone size: NA; V gene: TRBV7-9; CDR3 DNA: TGTGCCAGCACGGCGGGGTACGCGGGAGACAATGAGCAGTTCTTC; CDR3 protein: CASTAGYAGDNEQFF
D gene: TRBD2; J gene: TRBJ2-5; clone size: few; V gene: TRBV5-4; CDR3 DNA: TGTGCCAGCAGCTTGCGGGCTAGCGGGCTGGAGCAAGAGACCCAGTACTTC; CDR3 protein: CASSLRASGLEQETQYF
D gene: NA; J gene: TRBJ2-1; clone size: NA; V gene: TRBV7-2; CDR3 DNA: TGTGCCAGCAGCTTAGCTAGCAGTGAGCAGTTCTTC; CDR3 protein: CASSLASSEQFF
D gene: NA; J gene: TRBJ2-3; clone size: NA; V gene: TRBV5-4; CDR3 DNA: TGTGCCAGCAGACCCGGGGCACGGGATACGCAGTATTTT; CDR3 protein: CASRPGARDTQYF
D gene: NA; J gene: TRBJ2-5; clone size: NA; V gene: TRBV2; CDR3 DNA: TGTGCCAGCACCCCGGGCGGTTGGTACCAAGAGACCCAGTACTTC; CDR3 protein: CASTPGGWYQETQYF
D gene: NA; J gene: TRBJ2-2; clone size: NA; V gene: TRBV27; CDR3 DNA: TGTGCCAGCAGTCCCCACCGTGGGGAGCTGTTTTTT; CDR3 protein: CASSPHRGELFF
D gene: TRBD1; J gene: TRBJ1-1; clone size: NA; V gene: TRBV6-6; CDR3 DNA: TGTGCCAGCAGTTCGGGACAGGCGAACACTGAAGCTTTCTTT; CDR3 protein: CASSSGQANTEAFF